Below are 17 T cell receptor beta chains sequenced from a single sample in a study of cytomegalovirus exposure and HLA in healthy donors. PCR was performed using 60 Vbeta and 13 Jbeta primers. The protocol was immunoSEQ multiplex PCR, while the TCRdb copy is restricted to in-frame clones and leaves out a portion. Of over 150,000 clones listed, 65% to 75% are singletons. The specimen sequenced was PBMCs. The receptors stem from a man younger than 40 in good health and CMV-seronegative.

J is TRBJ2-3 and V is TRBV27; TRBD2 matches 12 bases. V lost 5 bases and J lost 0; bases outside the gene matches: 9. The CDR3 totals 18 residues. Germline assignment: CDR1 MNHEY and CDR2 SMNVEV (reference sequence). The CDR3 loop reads CASSPWTSGATSTDTQYF. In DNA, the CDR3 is TGTGCCAGCAGTCCCTGGACTAGCGGGGCCACTAGCACAGATACGCAGTATTTT.

The CDR3 loop is CASRYEANQPQHF. The CDR3 DNA follows: TGTGCCAGTAGGTACGAGGCCAATCAGCCCCAGCATTTT. The gene calls are TRBV19 and TRBJ1-5; unclear D gene. Germline values: CDR1 LNHDA, CDR2 SQIVND (reference sequence). V lost 6 bases, J lost 3 bases, and 9 bases lay in between. The CDR3 is made up of 13 amino acids.

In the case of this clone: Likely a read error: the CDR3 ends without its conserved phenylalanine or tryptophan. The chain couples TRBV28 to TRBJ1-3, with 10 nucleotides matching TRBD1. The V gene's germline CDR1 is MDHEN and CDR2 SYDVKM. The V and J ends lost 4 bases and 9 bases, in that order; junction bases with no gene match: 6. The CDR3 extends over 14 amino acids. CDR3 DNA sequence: TGTGCCAGCAGTTACCGGGACAGGGGTAGCACCATATATTCT. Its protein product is CASSYRDRGSTIYS.

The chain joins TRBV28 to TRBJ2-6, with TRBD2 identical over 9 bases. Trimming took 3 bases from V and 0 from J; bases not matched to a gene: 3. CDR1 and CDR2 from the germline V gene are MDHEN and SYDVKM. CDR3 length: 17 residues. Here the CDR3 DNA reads TGTGCCAGCAGTTTGGTAGCGGGGGTCTCTGGGGCCAACGTCCTGACTTTC. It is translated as CASSLVAGVSGANVLTF.

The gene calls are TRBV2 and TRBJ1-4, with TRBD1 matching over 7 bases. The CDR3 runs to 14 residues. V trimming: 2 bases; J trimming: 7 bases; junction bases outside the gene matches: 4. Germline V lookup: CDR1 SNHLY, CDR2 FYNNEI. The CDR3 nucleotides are TGTGCCAGCAGTGAAAGGGGGCCCGGTGAAAAACTGTTTTTT. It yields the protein CASSERGPGEKLFF.

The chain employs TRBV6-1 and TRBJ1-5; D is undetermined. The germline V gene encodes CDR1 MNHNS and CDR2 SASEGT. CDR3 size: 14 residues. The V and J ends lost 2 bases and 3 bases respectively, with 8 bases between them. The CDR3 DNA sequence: TGTGCCAGCAGTGAAATGCCACTCAATCAGCCCCAGCATTTT. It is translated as CASSEMPLNQPQHF.

CDR3 nucleotide sequence: TGTGCCAGCAGCTTGGCGGGACAGGGAAGGGTCGAGCAGTACTTC. It codes for CASSLAGQGRVEQYF. The chain employs TRBV5-6 and TRBJ2-7; 9 bases match TRBD1. Germline trimming cut 0 bases from V and 6 bases from J; bases unmatched to any gene: 7. The CDR3 loop spans 15 amino acids. In germline, CDR1 is SGHDT, CDR2 YYEEEE.

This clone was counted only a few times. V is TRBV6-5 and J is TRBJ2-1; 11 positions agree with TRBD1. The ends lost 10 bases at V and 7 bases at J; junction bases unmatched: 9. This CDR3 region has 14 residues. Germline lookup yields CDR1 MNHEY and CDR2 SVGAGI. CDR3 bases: TGTGCCACCTTGAGTGGGACAGGGGGTAATGAGCAGTTCTTC. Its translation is CATLSGTGGNEQFF.

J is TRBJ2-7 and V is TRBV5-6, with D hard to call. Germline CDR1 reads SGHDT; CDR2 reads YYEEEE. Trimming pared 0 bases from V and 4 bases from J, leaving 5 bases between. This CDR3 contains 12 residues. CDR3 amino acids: CASSLAEYEQYF. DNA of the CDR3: TGTGCCAGCAGCTTGGCGGAGTACGAGCAGTACTTC. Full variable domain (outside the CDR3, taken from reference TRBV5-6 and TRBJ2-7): DAGVTQSPTHLIKTRGQQVTLRCSPKSGHDTVSWYQQALGQGPQFIFQYYEEEERQRGNFPDRFSGHQFPNYSSELNVNALLLGDSALYLCASSLAEYEQYFGPGTRLTVT.

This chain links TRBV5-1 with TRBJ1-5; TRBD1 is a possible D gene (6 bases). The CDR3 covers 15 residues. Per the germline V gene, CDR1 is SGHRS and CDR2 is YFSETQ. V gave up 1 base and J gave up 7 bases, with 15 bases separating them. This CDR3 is CASSLLPGDGQPQHF. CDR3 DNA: TGCGCCAGCAGCTTGTTGCCAGGGGACGGGCAGCCCCAGCATTTT. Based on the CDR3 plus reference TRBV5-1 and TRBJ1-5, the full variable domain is KAGVTQTPRYLIKTRGQQVTLSCSPISGHRSVSWYQQTPGQGLQFLFEYFSETQRNKGNFPGRFSGRQFSNSRSEMNVSTLELGDSALYLCASSLLPGDGQPQHFGDGTRLSIL.

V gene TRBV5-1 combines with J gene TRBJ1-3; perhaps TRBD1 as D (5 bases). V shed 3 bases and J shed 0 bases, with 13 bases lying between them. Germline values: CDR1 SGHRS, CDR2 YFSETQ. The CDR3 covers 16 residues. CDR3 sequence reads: CASSWGGSGSGNTIYF. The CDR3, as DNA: TGCGCCAGCAGCTGGGGGGGTTCCGGCTCTGGAAACACCATATATTTT.

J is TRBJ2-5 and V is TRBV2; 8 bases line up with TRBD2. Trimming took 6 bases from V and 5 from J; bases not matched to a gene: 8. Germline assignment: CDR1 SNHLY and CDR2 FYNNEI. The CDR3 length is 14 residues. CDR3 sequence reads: CASSGGGLQETQYF. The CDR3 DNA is TGTGCCAGCAGCGGCGGGGGGCTGCAGGAGACCCAGTACTTC.

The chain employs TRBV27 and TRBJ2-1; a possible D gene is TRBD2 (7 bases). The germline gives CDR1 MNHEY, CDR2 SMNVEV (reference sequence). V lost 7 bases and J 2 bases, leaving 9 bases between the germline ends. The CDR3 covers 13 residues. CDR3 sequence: CASTGGPYNEQFF. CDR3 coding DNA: TGTGCCAGCACCGGGGGGCCCTACAATGAGCAGTTCTTC.

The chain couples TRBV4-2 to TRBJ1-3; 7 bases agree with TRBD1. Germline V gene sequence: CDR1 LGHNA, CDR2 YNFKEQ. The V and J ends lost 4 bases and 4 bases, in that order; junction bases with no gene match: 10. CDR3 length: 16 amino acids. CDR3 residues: CASSRMTGRSGNTIYF. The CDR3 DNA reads TGTGCCAGCAGCCGGATGACAGGGCGGTCCGGAAACACCATATATTTT.

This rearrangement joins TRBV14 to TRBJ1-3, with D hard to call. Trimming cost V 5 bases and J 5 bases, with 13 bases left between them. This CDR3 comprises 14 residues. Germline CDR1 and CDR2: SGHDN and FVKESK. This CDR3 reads CASSGKGGRNTIYF. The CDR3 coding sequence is TGTGCCAGCAGCGGAAAGGGCGGGAGAAACACCATATATTTT.

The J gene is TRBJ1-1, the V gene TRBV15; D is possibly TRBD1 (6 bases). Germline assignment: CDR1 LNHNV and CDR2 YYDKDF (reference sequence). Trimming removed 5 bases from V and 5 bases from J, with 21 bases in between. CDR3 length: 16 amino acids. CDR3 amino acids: CATSGLIMGAGTEAFF. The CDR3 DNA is TGTGCCACCAGCGGACTCATAATGGGGGCTGGTACTGAAGCTTTCTTT.

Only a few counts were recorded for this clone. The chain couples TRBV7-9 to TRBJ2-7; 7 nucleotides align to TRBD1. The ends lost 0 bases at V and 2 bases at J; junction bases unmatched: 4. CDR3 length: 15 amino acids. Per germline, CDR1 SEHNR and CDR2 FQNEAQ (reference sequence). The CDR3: CASSLATGRPYEQYF. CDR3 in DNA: TGTGCCAGCAGCTTAGCGACAGGGCGGCCCTACGAGCAGTACTTC.